This T cell receptor (beta chain) was recovered during a study of T cell responses to AZD1222 COVID-19 vaccine. The V gene's germline CDR1 is MNHEY and CDR2 SMNVEV (reference sequence). The ends were cut back, 2 bases at V and 3 bases at J, with 17 bases in the middle. The CDR3 is 17 amino acids. With respect to this clone: Its target is unknown.

Profiling relied on immunoSEQ multiplex PCR, and the TCRdb table lists in-frame clones only, not all of them. The table has 84,000 or so clones, under 95% seen once. General study points: Repertoire samples came only from after the peak T cell response.

The sequencing here drew on peripheral blood, taken on day 0 of MenACWY control vaccination. The rearrangement joins TRBV27 to TRBJ2-1, with D possibly being TRBD2 (5 bases). The source is an adult in good health. The CDR3 DNA sequence: TGTGCCAGCAGTTTAACGGGCGGGCCTCACGACTACAATGAGCAGTTCTTC. This sequence encodes CASSLTGGPHDYNEQFF.